A single sample gave rise to the 22 T cell receptor beta chains below, sequenced in a study of cytomegalovirus exposure and HLA in healthy donors. The PCR contained 60 Vbeta and 13 Jbeta primers. Sequenced by immunoSEQ multiplex PCR; TCRdb stores in-frame clones only, minus some. The repertoire holds over 35,000 clones, with 50% to 75% as singletons. Source material: PBMCs. These receptors came from a human donor in good health.

The J gene is TRBJ1-1, the V gene TRBV5-1; D unclear. V was trimmed by 0 bases and J by 7 bases, leaving 13 bases between them. The CDR3 covers 14 residues. CDR1 and CDR2 from the germline V gene are SGHRS and YFSETQ. This chain's CDR3 is CASSLGGRSNEAFF. CDR3 nucleotides: TGCGCCAGCAGCTTGGGAGGGAGATCGAATGAAGCTTTCTTT.

This sequence joins TRBV10-3 and TRBJ1-3; 9 bases fit TRBD1. V dropped 6 bases and J dropped 4; count of bases not matched to a gene: 13. CDR1 ENHRY and CDR2 SYGVKD come from the germline V gene. CDR3 size: 17 residues. CDR3 sequence (DNA): TGTGCCATCAGCCCTAATATGGACAGGGGAAAGGGAAACACCATATATTTT. Translated: CAISPNMDRGKGNTIYF.

In its sample, this clone was seen once. This chain links TRBV4-1 with TRBJ2-5; 9 bases are shared with TRBD1. The CDR3 covers 15 residues. Germline V gene lookup returns CDR1 MGHRA and CDR2 YSYEKL. V gave up 1 base and J gave up 4 bases; unmatched junction bases: 4. CDR3 loop: CASSQGWTGVETQYF. The CDR3 nucleotides read TGCGCCAGCAGCCAAGGGTGGACAGGGGTAGAGACCCAGTACTTC.

This clone was recorded once. The rearrangement uses TRBV4-3 and TRBJ1-3, with TRBD1 matching over 7 bases. The CDR3 spans 18 residues. J lost 0 bases, V lost 0 bases, and 8 bases had no gene match. Germline V gene lookup returns CDR1 LGHNA and CDR2 YSLEER. The CDR3: CASSQDPRGQASGNTIYF. CDR3 bases: TGCGCCAGCAGCCAAGATCCGCGCGGACAGGCCTCTGGAAACACCATATATTTT.

V usage is TRBV4-3 and J usage is TRBJ2-6; maybe TRBD1 (5 bases). The germline V and J ends were trimmed by 3 bases and 0 bases, with 12 bases remaining between them. Germline V gene data show CDR1 as LGHNA and CDR2 as YSLEER. CDR3 length equals 17 residues. This CDR3 reads CASSQDNIYSGANVLTF. Here the CDR3 DNA reads TGCGCCAGCAGCCAGGACAACATATACTCTGGGGCCAACGTCCTGACTTTC.

This chain links TRBV9 with TRBJ1-2; D call uncertain. CDR1 and CDR2 (germline): SGDLS, YYNGEE. The CDR3 contains 15 residues. The V end lost 0 bases, the J end lost 2 bases, and 11 bases lay between the germline ends. CDR3 DNA: TGTGCCAGCAGCGTAGTAAGTGGAGGGAACTATGGCTACACCTTC. It encodes CASSVVSGGNYGYTF.

The chain employs TRBV7-2 and TRBJ2-1; the D is unclear. This CDR3 region has 11 residues. Between the trimmed V and J ends, which lost 5 bases and 15 bases, there was a span of 14 bases. Germline V gene data show CDR1 as SGHTA and CDR2 as FQGNSA. The CDR3 DNA follows: TGTGCCAGCAGCACTGCCGCGACTCGGTTCTTC. Residues: CASSTAATRFF.

This clone was detected only once. The chain's CDR3 is CASSPYASEKLFF. The CDR3 DNA sequence: TGTGCCAGCTCACCCTATGCGTCTGAAAAACTGTTTTTT. This sequence joins TRBV18 and TRBJ1-4; no firm D call. Germline V lookup: CDR1 KGHSH, CDR2 LQKENI. The CDR3 is 13 residues long. With 3 bases removed from V and 7 bases from J, the gap between germline ends came to 9 bases. Complete variable domain (other parts from reference TRBV18 and TRBJ1-4): NAGVMQNPRHLVRRRGQEARLRCSPMKGHSHVYWYRQLPEEGLKFMVYLQKENIIDESGMPKERFSAEFPKEGPSILRIQQVVRGDSAAYFCASSPYASEKLFFGSGTQLSVL.

The chain uses TRBV5-4 and TRBJ2-5; D call uncertain. The CDR3 consists of 15 residues. CDR1 is SGHNT, CDR2 YYREEE, per germline (reference sequence). The V end lost 5 bases, the J end lost 3 bases, and 17 bases lay between the germline ends. CDR3 bases: TGTGCCAGCAGTCCTACAGCCGGAACCGAAGAGACCCAGTACTTC. Translating gives CASSPTAGTEETQYF.

V and J are TRBV7-9 and TRBJ2-5; TRBD1 might be the D (6 bases). V was trimmed by 0 bases and J by 1 base, leaving 6 bases between them. CDR1 and CDR2 (germline): SEHNR, FQNEAQ (reference sequence). This CDR3 region has 14 residues. CDR3 DNA sequence: TGTGCCAGCAGCTTAGCGGGGGCCCAAGAGACCCAGTACTTC. Protein sequence: CASSLAGAQETQYF.

This chain connects TRBV7-2 to TRBJ1-5; maybe TRBD1 (6 bases). V shed 0 bases and J shed 0 bases, with 15 bases lying between them. The CDR3 totals 18 residues. CDR1 is SGHTA and CDR2 is FQGNSA in the germline V gene. The CDR3 bases are TGTGCCAGCAGCTTAGCGGGCCAGGGGTTTATTAGCAATCAGCCCCAGCATTTT. Its protein is CASSLAGQGFISNQPQHF.

The chain carries TRBV7-3 and TRBJ1-1; D remains unclear. The length of the CDR3 is 13 residues. Germline CDR1 reads SGHTA; CDR2 reads FQGTGA. Trimming took off 2 bases at V and 1 base at J, with 5 bases between the two ends. The CDR3 is CASSLSKNTEAFF. The CDR3 nucleotides read TGTGCCAGCAGCTTATCTAAGAACACTGAAGCTTTCTTT.

The V and J genes are TRBV7-2 and TRBJ2-5; D may be TRBD2 (5 bases). Trimming stripped 3 bases from V and 1 base from J, with 9 bases between. Looked up from germline, CDR1 is SGHTA and CDR2 is FQGNSA. The CDR3 loop spans 14 amino acids. In DNA, the CDR3 is TGTGCCAGCAGCTTGCTAGCCGTCCAAGAGACCCAGTACTTC. This codes for CASSLLAVQETQYF.

In this sample, this clone turned up a few times. V usage is TRBV7-2 and J usage is TRBJ2-7, with 7 bases lining up with TRBD2. V shed 8 bases and J 2 bases; nucleotides not matched to a gene: 15. Germline assignment: CDR1 SGHTA and CDR2 FQGNSA. This CDR3 contains 16 residues. The CDR3 region has the DNA TGTGCCAGCCGAAAAACCCTAGCGGCTCCTCCCTACGAGCAGTACTTC. It is translated as CASRKTLAAPPYEQYF.

The V gene is TRBV5-6, the J gene TRBJ2-5, with D possibly matching TRBD1 (5 bases). From germline, CDR1 is SGHDT and CDR2 YYEEEE. The V gene lost 4 bases and the J gene lost 0 bases, with 10 bases spanning the gap. This CDR3 contains 14 residues. In DNA form, the CDR3 reads TGTGCCAGCAGCGCGACAGTGAACCAAGAGACCCAGTACTTC. Protein: CASSATVNQETQYF.

The chain uses TRBV2 and TRBJ2-1; 11 nucleotides line up with TRBD2. The germline CDR1 and CDR2 sequences are SNHLY and FYNNEI. The CDR3 runs to 17 residues. V dropped 8 bases and J dropped 2; count of bases not matched to a gene: 11. CDR3 sequence reads: CASLGLAGGRAYNEQFF. The CDR3 nucleotides read TGTGCCAGCTTGGGTCTAGCGGGGGGTCGGGCCTACAATGAGCAGTTCTTC.

Only one count was recorded for this clone. The chain links TRBV2 to TRBJ1-2; 8 positions agree with TRBD1. The CDR3 contains 13 residues. The trim removed 6 bases at V and 0 bases at J, leaving 0 bases unmatched. Germline V gives CDR1 SNHLY, CDR2 FYNNEI. The DNA of the CDR3 is TGTGCCAGCAGACAGGGGGCTAACTATGGCTACACCTTC. Its translation: CASRQGANYGYTF.

The J gene is TRBJ2-5, the V gene TRBV2, with D maybe TRBD1 (6 bases). The J call may be incorrect, as the DNA end agrees better with TRBJ2-7. CDR3 length: 16 residues. Per germline, CDR1 SNHLY and CDR2 FYNNEI. CDR3: CASSEYGAGQTREQYF. DNA of the CDR3: TGTGCCAGCAGTGAATACGGTGCAGGACAGACGCGCGAGCAGTACTTC.

The rearrangement links TRBV5-1 to TRBJ2-2; maybe TRBD2 (5 bases). Germline lookup yields CDR1 SGHRS and CDR2 YFSETQ. The V end lost 6 bases, the J end lost 1 base, and 10 bases lay between the germline ends. This CDR3 is built from 14 residues. The CDR3: CASIRTLNTGELFF. Written as DNA, the CDR3 is TGCGCCAGCATAAGGACTCTGAACACCGGGGAGCTGTTTTTT.

Regarding this clone: This same CDR3 is encoded by further DNA sequences in the sample. The gene calls are TRBV5-1 and TRBJ1-1; D might be TRBD1 (5 bases). Germline CDR1 SGHRS, CDR2 YFSETQ. This CDR3 contains 14 residues. The V end was cut by 0 bases, the J end by 6 bases, with 12 bases between. In DNA, the CDR3 is TGCGCCAGCAGCTTGGGACAGCCCGGGCCTGAAGCTTTCTTT. It encodes CASSLGQPGPEAFF.

This chain links TRBV10-3 with TRBJ2-3, with 9 bases fitting TRBD1. The junction had 7 bases not matched to a gene; V was cut back by 4 bases and J by 2 bases. The length of the CDR3 is 16 residues. Germline-derived CDR1 and CDR2 are ENHRY and SYGVKD. As DNA, the CDR3 is TGTGCCATCAGTGGGACAGGGACAGGGATCACAGATACGCAGTATTTT. It encodes CAISGTGTGITDTQYF.

This clone was seen a few times. This chain joins TRBV6-1 and TRBJ2-1; D perhaps matches TRBD2 (7 bases). Germline V gene lookup returns CDR1 MNHNS and CDR2 SASEGT. The length of the CDR3 is 15 residues. The V end lost 7 bases, the J end lost 0 bases, and 13 bases lay between the germline ends. CDR3 coding DNA: TGTGCCAGCACCCCGCGGGGGCCCTCCTACAATGAGCAGTTCTTC. This sequence encodes CASTPRGPSYNEQFF.